This T cell receptor (beta chain) was profiled in a study of a mutant IDH1 vaccine in newly diagnosed glioma (dated by TCRdb to 2020 to 2023). Regarding the study in general: The approximately 32 treated patients were about 60% male and 37.5% female, with a mean age of about 43 years. Before enrollment, patients had received standard therapy of radiotherapy alone, temozolomide alone, or radiochemotherapy with temozolomide; most received the combination. Peripheral blood was drawn at six visits: V03 (baseline), V05, V07, V10, V12 and V13. Longitudinal TCRB deep sequencing was done for some 26 treated patients, wherever samples were available for exploratory analyses.

Libraries came from the immunoSEQ multiplex PCR assay. Rearranged TCR beta chain sequences were amplified with the hsTCRB Kit following the manufacturer's protocol. Sequencing of TCRB libraries was carried out on an Illumina MiSeq. Under the source paper's analysis protocol: The proprietary platform of the kit vendor was used for demultiplexing, trimming and gene mapping. As stored in TCRdb, this immuneACCESS dataset retains in-frame rearrangements with V and J assigned. A fraction of the clones does not appear; measured against another copy, unresolved V genes explain less than half of the discrepancy, and the remainder lacks a known reason. V, J and clone size were drawn from that table, and D and trimming were deduced from the DNA. This sample lists about 68,000 clones; around 74% were detected once. 8.2% of the sample is in the top ten clones. This specimen's time point label, interpreted: baseline, week 1 (first vaccination visit). The treatment or condition label corresponds to: pre-vaccination baseline after standard-of-care therapy. Donors had newly diagnosed WHO grade 3 or 4 IDH1-mutant astrocytomas with loss of nuclear ATRX. The samples were drawn from NOA16, a multicentre, single-arm, open-label phase I trial in Germany that tested a mutant IDH1 peptide vaccine in humans for the first time. Blood drawn at visit V03 was used as the baseline sample for immunogenicity testing. Genomic DNA for TCRB sequencing was isolated from EDTA blood with the DNeasy Blood and Tissue Kit.

Per the germline V gene (reference sequence), MNHNY is the CDR1 and SVGAGI is the CDR2. Including the terminal cysteine and phenylalanine, the CDR3 comprises 13 residues. The CDR3 DNA has 39 bases and is translated from base 1. V loses 0 bases of germline sequence and J loses 6 bases, and the interval between the two ends is 8 bases. Points the paper makes about the study in general: No apparent relationship was observed between pseudoprogression and alterations in the top peripheral T cell clonotypes detected by TCRB sequencing. Selection of PBMC samples for TCRB deep sequencing was based on availability. Immune responses induced by the vaccine were seen in around 94% of patients across multiple MHC alleles. The authors stated that sample limitations prevented analyses of patient blood samples from being reproduced.

A word on this clone: The target of this receptor is not known. The input lacks base qualities; no much larger clone sits a single base away.

This sequence originates from a man aged 45-65 years with glioma. The sequence links TRBV6-6 to TRBJ1-1, with no confident D gene call. Sequencing was performed on PBMCs, taken from a glioma patient treated with radiotherapy, temozolomide or both. The CDR3 corresponds to CASSYSSGPEAFF. The bases read TGTGCCAGCAGTTACTCGAGTGGCCCTGAAGCTTTCTTT.